The 21 T cell receptor beta chains listed next were all sequenced from one sample in a study of regulatory T cells in long-lasting Graves disease. Time point meaning: newly diagnosed GD, antithyroid drugs for less than 3 months. PBMCs provided the RNA from which the TCR library was made. iRepertoire HTBI primers and Arm-PCR of CDR3 regions built TCR beta libraries. TCRdb recomputed calls from the multiplex PCR reads with MiXCR, one row per CDR3 protein. The sample records 550,000 to 600,000 distinct CDR3 sequences, 15% to 20% being singletons. These data also formed part of another study, on T cells in Graves' hyperthyroidism and ophthalmopathy.

Sequences were derived from peripheral blood mononuclear cells (PBMCs), sampled at new diagnosis, from a patient treated with antithyroid drugs. Receptors were obtained from a man aged 18 to 30 with Graves disease.

This clonotype was counted at least ten times. This chain joins TRBV28 and TRBJ1-2; no clear D gene. Germline V gene lookup returns CDR1 MDHEN and CDR2 SYDVKM. The CDR3 has 12 residues. V was trimmed by 3 bases and J by 6 bases, leaving 8 bases between them. The CDR3 nucleotides read TGTGCCAGCAGTTTCCAACGGGATGGCTACACCTTC. It yields the protein CASSFQRDGYTF.

The V and J genes are TRBV27 and TRBJ2-7; the D gene is possibly TRBD2 (6 bases). Per germline, CDR1 MNHEY and CDR2 SMNVEV (reference sequence). V shed 4 bases and J shed 6 bases, with 19 bases lying between them. The CDR3 length is 15 residues. The CDR3 DNA follows: TGTGCCAGCAGTTATGCAGGGACTTCCCCCAGCGAGCAGTACTTC. It translates to CASSYAGTSPSEQYF.

The chain combines TRBV14 with TRBJ2-1; D call uncertain. From germline, CDR1 is SGHDN and CDR2 FVKESK. The ends were cut back, 0 bases at V and 7 bases at J, with 7 bases in the middle. This CDR3 has 13 amino acids. The CDR3 loop reads CASSQDLGNEQFF. In nucleotides, the CDR3 is TGTGCCAGCAGCCAAGATCTGGGGAATGAGCAGTTCTTC.

The chain links TRBV28 to TRBJ2-1, with D perhaps TRBD1 (5 bases). This CDR3 has 14 amino acids. V was clipped by 7 bases and J by 0 bases, with 10 bases between them. Germline CDR1 MDHEN, CDR2 SYDVKM. The CDR3 region is CASIGVRSYNEQFF. Written as DNA, the CDR3 is TGTGCCAGCATAGGGGTCCGCTCCTACAATGAGCAGTTCTTC.

The table lists this clonotype with many counts. The chain uses TRBV30 and TRBJ2-1; D is perhaps TRBD2 (5 bases). The CDR3 is made up of 16 amino acids. Deletions cut 0 bases from V and 0 bases from J, with 12 bases between. CDR1 GTSNPN and CDR2 SVGIG come from the germline V gene (reference sequence). CDR3 residues: CAWSVPGLSSYNEQFF. In DNA, the CDR3 is TGTGCCTGGAGTGTACCGGGGTTAAGCTCCTACAATGAGCAGTTCTTC. Full variable domain (remainder filled in from reference TRBV30 and TRBJ2-1): SQTIHQWPATLVQPVGSPLSLECTVEGTSNPNLYWYRQAAGRGLQLLFYSVGIGQISSEVPQNLSASRPQDRQFILSSKKLLLSDSGFYLCAWSVPGLSSYNEQFFGPGTRLTVL.

This clonotype was recorded once. A read error may explain this, as a much larger clone is one base away. This likely comes from a read error, as the CDR3 has no conserved phenylalanine or tryptophan at its end. The chain joins TRBV27 to TRBJ1-4; tentative D call: TRBD1 (5 bases). This CDR3 contains 14 residues. The V gene's germline CDR1 is MNHEY and CDR2 SMNVEV (reference sequence). V was clipped by 5 bases and J by 6 bases, with 13 bases between them. The CDR3 region has the DNA TGTGCCAGCAGTGCGCGTACAGGTTATGAAAAACTGTTTCTT. This translates into CASSARTGYEKLFL.

This clonotype was observed many times. This chain uses TRBV28 with TRBJ1-1, with 7 bases fitting TRBD1. The ends lost 3 bases at V and 5 bases at J; junction bases unmatched: 9. From germline, CDR1 is MDHEN and CDR2 SYDVKM. CDR3 length: 15 residues. The CDR3 loop is CASSLRRDSFTEAFF. CDR3 nucleotide sequence: TGTGCCAGCAGTTTGAGGCGGGACAGCTTTACTGAAGCTTTCTTT.

This clonotype showed up just a few times. The genes are TRBV9 and TRBJ2-2; no clear D gene. Trimming left V 2 bases short and J 3 bases short, with 8 bases between. Germline CDR1 and CDR2: SGDLS and YYNGEE. CDR3 size: 14 residues. In DNA form, the CDR3 reads TGTGCCAGCAGCGTGGACGTTTACACCGGGGAGCTGTTTTTT. Translating it yields CASSVDVYTGELFF. Complete variable domain (other parts from reference TRBV9 and TRBJ2-2): DSGVTQTPKHLITATGQRVTLRCSPRSGDLSVYWYQQSLDQGLQFLIQYYNGEERAKGNILERFSAQQFPDLHSELNLSSLELGDSALYFCASSVDVYTGELFFGEGSRLTVL.

The chain carries TRBV5-1 and TRBJ2-1; 7 nucleotides agree with TRBD2. V trimming: 7 bases; J trimming: 8 bases; junction bases outside the gene matches: 9. This CDR3 comprises 13 residues. Looked up from germline, CDR1 is SGHRS and CDR2 is YFSETQ. CDR3 DNA sequence: TGCGCCAGCCGGGGGGAATGGGGTTATGAGCAGTTCTTC. This codes for CASRGEWGYEQFF.

The V and J genes are TRBV30 and TRBJ1-4; maybe TRBD1 (5 bases). Germline CDR1 GTSNPN, CDR2 SVGIG (reference sequence). With 2 bases removed from V and 3 bases from J, the gap between germline ends came to 7 bases. The CDR3 extends over 13 amino acids. DNA of the CDR3: TGTGCCTGGAGTTGGACACCTAATGAAAAACTGTTTTTT. Translation gives CAWSWTPNEKLFF.

Only a few counts were recorded for this clonotype. The junction does not match germline at one end; this may be a read error. This sequence joins TRBV6-2 or TRBV6-3 and TRBJ2-2, with D perhaps matching TRBD2 (6 bases). The CDR3 runs 15 residues. Germline V gene lookup returns CDR1 MNHEY and CDR2 SVGEGT. The CDR3 DNA reads as TGTGCCAGCAGCTACTCACTGGAGGGCAGCGGGGAGCTGTTTTTT. Translated, it gives CASSYSLEGSGELFF.

In this sample, this clonotype turned up once. This chain joins TRBV4-2 and TRBJ2-5; TRBD2 matches at 10 bases. This CDR3 has 16 amino acids. Losses at the gene ends were 4 bases for V and 6 bases for J; bases not matched to a gene: 11. The germline V gene encodes CDR1 LGHNA and CDR2 YNFKEQ. The DNA for the CDR3 is TGTGCCAGCAGCCCCAACGGACTAGCGGCGCCGCAGACCCAGTACTTC. It translates to CASSPNGLAAPQTQYF.

The chain uses TRBV19 and TRBJ2-3; TRBD2 aligns across 12 bases. V gave up 7 bases and J gave up 7 bases; unmatched junction bases: 6. The CDR3 covers 14 residues. CDR1 is LNHDA and CDR2 is SQIVND in the germline V gene (reference sequence). The CDR3 protein is CASIKTSGSHTQYF. CDR3 DNA: TGTGCCAGTATTAAGACTAGCGGGAGCCATACGCAGTATTTT.

V and J are TRBV14 and TRBJ2-3; D unresolved. The ends were cut back, 6 bases at V and 7 bases at J, with 17 bases in the middle. The CDR3 extends over 14 amino acids. The germline gives CDR1 SGHDN, CDR2 FVKESK. The CDR3 DNA follows: TGTGCCAGCAGTTTTACAAGTCTCCCCTATACGCAGTATTTT. Translation: CASSFTSLPYTQYF.

This clonotype was counted a few times. The junction departs from germline at one end; a sequencing error may be responsible. The chain combines TRBV20-1 with TRBJ1-2, with no clear D. CDR1 and CDR2 (germline): DFQATT, SNEGSKA (reference sequence). The CDR3 extends over 12 amino acids. CDR3 protein: CSAREAKYGYTF. Here the CDR3 DNA reads TGCAGTGCTAGAGAGGCTAAGTATGGCTACACCTTC.

This clonotype has a count of ten or more. The rearrangement joins TRBV30 to TRBJ2-1, with D unresolved. CDR1 and CDR2 (germline): GTSNPN, SVGIG (reference sequence). V lost 5 bases and J lost 10, with 9 bases in between. CDR3 length: 10 amino acids. CDR3 sequence: CAWAVSEQFF. The CDR3 DNA sequence: TGTGCCTGGGCTGTTAGCGAGCAGTTCTTC.

The chain uses TRBV12-3 or TRBV12-4 and TRBJ2-1; 8 bases map to TRBD1. The V and J ends lost 6 bases and 2 bases, in that order; junction bases with no gene match: 3. The length of the CDR3 is 14 residues. CDR3 protein: CASRLQGAYNEQFF. CDR3 nucleotide sequence: TGTGCCAGCAGATTACAGGGGGCCTACAATGAGCAGTTCTTC.

Many counts were recorded for this clonotype. The chain recombines TRBV28 with TRBJ2-7; 11 bases match TRBD1. The V gene end was trimmed by 6 bases and the J gene end by 6 bases; junction bases not matched to a gene: 4. Germline V gives CDR1 MDHEN, CDR2 SYDVKM. The CDR3 runs to 13 residues. In DNA, the CDR3 is TGTGCCAGCAGCTTCGGGACAGGGGGCGAGCAGTACTTC. It codes for CASSFGTGGEQYF.

This clonotype was seen more than once but under ten times. CDR3 nucleotide sequence: TGTGCCAGCAGCTTGACCTCAGCAGCGGGAGTATCCAATGAGCAGTTCTTC. Amino acid sequence: CASSLTSAAGVSNEQFF. This sequence joins TRBV5-8 and TRBJ2-1; 8 positions match TRBD2. The V and J ends lost 1 base and 6 bases, in that order; junction bases with no gene match: 12. Looked up from germline, CDR1 is SGHTS and CDR2 is YDEGEE. This CDR3 contains 17 residues.

Ten or more counts support this clonotype. The rearrangement links TRBV12-3 or TRBV12-4 to TRBJ2-1; TRBD2 aligns across 7 bases. J gave up 3 bases and V 2 bases, and 13 bases lay outside the gene matches. The CDR3 is 18 residues long. The CDR3 sequence is CASSLPGEAGESYNEQFF. The CDR3 DNA reads TGTGCCAGCAGTTTACCCGGGGAGGCGGGAGAGAGCTACAATGAGCAGTTCTTC.

CDR3 protein: CASSSSGVGYTF. In DNA, the CDR3 is TGCGCCAGCAGCTCGTCTGGAGTCGGCTACACCTTC. The chain has TRBV5-1 and TRBJ1-2; no clear D. The CDR3 loop spans 12 amino acids. From germline, CDR1 is SGHRS and CDR2 YFSETQ. The V and J ends lost 3 bases and 8 bases respectively, with 11 bases between them.